This T cell receptor (beta chain) was recovered during a study of siplizumab effects on memory and regulatory T cells. For this clone: The target antigen is unknown.

TCRdb's copy holds only in-frame clones and misses some; the assay was immunoSEQ multiplex PCR. The table records tens of thousands of clones, 93% of them present only once. General study findings and limits: Alloreactive sequences traceable to unstimulated CD4+ memory cells were significantly reduced by siplizumab.

The source material was CD8+ T cells sorted from blood. The receptor was derived from a human donor in good health.

The CDR3 reads CASSPYGTSENTGELFF. CDR3 DNA sequence: TGTGCCAGCAGCCCTTACGGGACTAGCGAAAACACCGGGGAGCTGTTTTTT. The chain carries TRBV9 and TRBJ2-2, with 10 bases fitting TRBD2. Germline V gives CDR1 SGDLS, CDR2 YYNGEE. The CDR3 runs 17 residues. V shed 4 bases and J 2 bases; nucleotides not matched to a gene: 8. Full variable domain (missing parts from reference TRBV9 and TRBJ2-2): DSGVTQTPKHLITATGQRVTLRCSPRSGDLSVYWYQQSLDQGLQFLIQYYNGEERAKGNILERFSAQQFPDLHSELNLSSLELGDSALYFCASSPYGTSENTGELFFGEGSRLTVL.